This T cell receptor (beta chain) emerged from a study of long-term antiretroviral therapy in people with HIV. Each HIV participant was treated in the United States. Samples were assayed with immunoSEQ v3.0 at survey level. Measured with immunoSEQ multiplex PCR; TCRdb has only the in-frame clones, and not every one. The table has about 20,000 clones, 90% seen once; the top ten hold roughly 9.2%. The germline CDR1 and CDR2 sequences are SNHLY and FYNNEI. V was cut by 4 bases and J by 0 bases, with 3 bases left in between. The CDR3 has 12 residues. Findings of the study overall: Missing from the dataset were any data on ART adherence, viral resistance or therapy changes.

This clone has only one observation. What it recognizes is unknown. This same CDR3 is encoded by further DNA sequences in the sample. The TCR comes from a woman in her twenties or thirties with HIV. The material sequenced was unsorted PBMCs, taken nearly 4.5 years before starting antiretroviral therapy. V and J are TRBV2 and TRBJ1-1, with no clear D. This CDR3 reads CASSVLNTEAFF. For the CDR3, the DNA is TGTGCCAGCAGTGTACTGAACACTGAAGCTTTCTTT. Combining the CDR3 with reference TRBV2 and TRBJ1-1 gives the whole variable domain EPEVTQTPSHQVTQMGQEVILRCVPISNHLYFYWYRQILGQKVEFLVSFYNNEISEKSEIFDDQFSVERPDGSNFTLKIRSTKLEDSAMYFCASSVLNTEAFFGQGTRLTVV.